Included here is one TCR beta chain sequence, with context. Germline V lookup: CDR1 SGHRS, CDR2 YFSETQ. Trimming took 4 bases from V and 3 from J, leaving 7 bases between them. The CDR3 length is 12 residues. TCRdb called the reads again in MiXCR, with one record for every CDR3 protein. Found here are around 130,000 distinct CDR3 sequences, less than 9.5% of them singletons; the top ten hold around a tenth. This record comes from a study of T cell repertoires in cytomegalovirus infection. The chain employs TRBV5-1 and TRBJ1-2, with D uncertain. The sample comprised PBMCs. This clonotype was obtained from a human donor in good health (CMV status not recorded). Some clones in this sample may be carry-over from other donors' samples. The CDR3 coding sequence is TGCGCCAGCAGCCCGGACCACTATGGCTACACCTTC. Translated: CASSPDHYGYTF.